The 14 T cell receptor beta chains below were found in one sample sequenced in a study of radiation and T cells in renal cell carcinoma. This sample's time point: blood 2 weeks post-SBRT. The sample's treatment: 15 Gy SBRT to primary tumor, nephrectomy 4 weeks later. Clones were read by immunoSEQ multiplex PCR, and TCRdb kept only the in-frame ones, dropping some. Altogether around 75,000 clones are present, 82% being singletons, with the ten largest covering under 6.5%. The material sequenced was blood, taken from a patient whose treatment included radiotherapy and nephrectomy. These receptor sequences come from a man between 60 and 75 years old with renal cell carcinoma.

This chain links TRBV27 with TRBJ2-1; 7 bases line up with TRBD2. The trim removed 6 bases at V and 7 bases at J, leaving 12 bases unmatched. This CDR3 has 15 residues. In germline, CDR1 is MNHEY, CDR2 SMNVEV (reference sequence). In DNA form, the CDR3 reads TGTGCCAGCAGACTGGGGGGGGGAGGTTGGAATGAGCAGTTCTTC. This translates into CASRLGGGGWNEQFF.

J is TRBJ1-2 and V is TRBV7-8; TRBD1 matches at 8 bases. The germline gives CDR1 SGHVS, CDR2 FQNEAQ. Trimming removed 3 bases from V and 8 bases from J; junction bases left unmatched: 5. The CDR3 is made up of 13 amino acids. CDR3 coding DNA: TGTGCCAGCAGCTTGGACAGGGCCTCGGGCTACACCTTC. Protein sequence: CASSLDRASGYTF.

V and J are TRBV11-3 and TRBJ1-1, with D unresolved. Germline loops: CDR1 SGHNT, CDR2 YENEEA. CDR3 length: 13 residues. V lost 1 base and J 1 base, leaving 4 bases between the germline ends. This chain's CDR3 is CASSLVGNTEAFF. CDR3 sequence (DNA): TGTGCCAGCAGCTTAGTTGGGAACACTGAAGCTTTCTTT.

The chain employs TRBV6-5 and TRBJ2-5, with a possible D match to TRBD2 (5 bases). V lost 3 bases, J lost 1 base, and 15 bases lay in between. The germline V gene encodes CDR1 MNHEY and CDR2 SVGAGI. The CDR3 sequence is 16 residues long. CDR3 sequence reads: CASSYGLRSGQETQYF. CDR3 bases: TGTGCCAGCAGTTATGGGCTTAGGAGCGGCCAAGAGACCCAGTACTTC.

This chain connects TRBV5-1 to TRBJ2-1, with 9 nucleotides matching TRBD1. Trimming removed 4 bases from V and 6 bases from J; junction bases left unmatched: 11. The CDR3 is 16 residues long. Germline values: CDR1 SGHRS, CDR2 YFSETQ. The CDR3 here is CASSQRDRALFNEQFF. The DNA for the CDR3 is TGCGCCAGCAGCCAGAGGGACAGGGCTCTTTTCAATGAGCAGTTCTTC.

The V gene is TRBV28, the J gene TRBJ1-3; D might be TRBD1 (6 bases). The CDR3 spans 17 residues. Germline V lookup: CDR1 MDHEN, CDR2 SYDVKM. Trimming pared 5 bases from V and 0 bases from J, leaving 17 bases between. CDR3 nucleotide sequence: TGTGCCAGCAGTCCCCGGACAGACGTCTTCTCTGGAAACACCATATATTTT. Protein: CASSPRTDVFSGNTIYF.

This chain connects TRBV23-1 to TRBJ1-1; a possible D gene is TRBD1 (5 bases). TRBV23-1 is an open reading frame, and its role is uncertain. V was trimmed by 0 bases and J by 6 bases, leaving 17 bases between them. This CDR3 is built from 16 residues. The CDR3 reads CASSQSKTQDWAEAFF. In DNA, the CDR3 is TGCGCCAGCAGTCAATCTAAAACACAGGACTGGGCTGAAGCTTTCTTT.

The genes are TRBV21-1 and TRBJ2-5; the D segment call TRBD2 is taken from the table without a DNA check. TRBV21-1 is reported as a pseudogene. The CDR3 length is 16 residues. CDR3 nucleotide sequence: TGTGCCAGCAGCAAAACCCTAGCGGGAGTGCGAGAGACCCAGTACTTC. Its protein is CASSKTLAGVRETQYF.

The CDR3 region is CASSPLEQGSYNEQFF. The CDR3 DNA is TGTGCCAGCTCACCTTTAGAGCAGGGATCCTACAATGAGCAGTTCTTC. The genes are TRBV18 and TRBJ2-1; possible D gene TRBD1, 5 bases. V was cut by 3 bases and J by 1 base, with 13 bases left in between. The CDR3 covers 16 residues. Per the germline V gene, CDR1 is KGHSH and CDR2 is LQKENI.

The chain couples TRBV28 to TRBJ1-2; D is uncertain. This CDR3 region has 12 residues. V lost 5 bases and J lost 3, with 7 bases in between. From germline, CDR1 is MDHEN and CDR2 SYDVKM. The CDR3 spells CASSKTYYGYTF. Written as DNA, the CDR3 is TGTGCCAGCAGTAAGACGTACTATGGCTACACCTTC.

This clone showed up just once. This rearrangement joins TRBV7-2 to TRBJ2-5; TRBD1 matches at 11 bases. The CDR3 runs to 13 residues. The V segment lost 5 bases and the J segment 10 bases; nucleotides outside the gene matches: 6. Germline V gives CDR1 SGHTA, CDR2 FQGNSA. The CDR3 DNA is TGTGCCAGCAGCGGCCGGACAGGGGGCGTCCAGTACTTC. Its protein is CASSGRTGGVQYF. Full variable domain (outside the CDR3, taken from reference TRBV7-2 and TRBJ2-5): GAGVSQSPSNKVTEKGKDVELRCDPISGHTALYWYRQSLGQGLEFLIYFQGNSAPDKSGLPSDRFSAERTGGSVSTLTIQRTQQEDSAVYLCASSGRTGGVQYFGPGTRLLVL.

The V and J genes are TRBV27 and TRBJ2-1; 11 bases are shared with TRBD2. With V trimmed by 4 bases and J by 7 bases, 9 bases remained unmatched. Germline CDR1 reads MNHEY; CDR2 reads SMNVEV (reference sequence). The CDR3 loop spans 16 amino acids. The CDR3 sequence: CASSSLAGGGVNEQFF. CDR3 coding DNA: TGTGCCAGCAGTTCCTTAGCGGGAGGGGGGGTAAATGAGCAGTTCTTC.

This clone was observed a single time. The chain carries TRBV7-8 and TRBJ1-6, with unresolved D. V was pared by 1 base and J by 9 bases, with 13 bases between. Germline V lookup: CDR1 SGHVS, CDR2 FQNEAQ. The CDR3 extends over 15 amino acids. CDR3 residues: CASSLEREIGSPLHF. The DNA of the CDR3 is TGTGCCAGCAGCTTAGAAAGAGAGATCGGTTCACCCCTCCACTTT.

The sample holds one count of this clone. The chain has TRBV18 and TRBJ2-3; 13 nucleotides agree with TRBD2. The CDR3 spans 18 residues. V was clipped by 0 bases and J by 2 bases; unmatched bases: 5. Germline V CDR1 and CDR2: KGHSH, LQKENI. CDR3 bases: TGTGCCAGCTCACCACCCCGGACTAGCGGGAGTCACACAGATACGCAGTATTTT. Translated: CASSPPRTSGSHTDTQYF.